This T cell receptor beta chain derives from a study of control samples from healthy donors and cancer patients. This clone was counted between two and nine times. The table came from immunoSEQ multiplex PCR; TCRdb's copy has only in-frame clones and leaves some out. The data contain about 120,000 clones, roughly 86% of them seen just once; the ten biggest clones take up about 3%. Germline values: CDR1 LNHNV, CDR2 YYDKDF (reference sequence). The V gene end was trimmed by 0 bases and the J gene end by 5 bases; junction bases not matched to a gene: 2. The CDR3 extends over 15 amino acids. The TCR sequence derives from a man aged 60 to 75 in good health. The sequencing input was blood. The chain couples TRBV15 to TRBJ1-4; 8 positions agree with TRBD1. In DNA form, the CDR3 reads TGTGCCACCAGCAGAGAGGGGACAGGCAATGAAAAACTGTTTTTT. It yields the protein CATSREGTGNEKLFF.